The 23 T cell receptor beta chains below all came from one sample that was sequenced in a study of cytomegalovirus exposure and HLA in healthy donors (dated by TCRdb to about 2017). Libraries were prepared through the immunoSEQ multiplex PCR assay. The multiplex PCR relied on a mix of 60 forward primers for TCR Vbeta segments and 13 reverse primers for TCR Jbeta segments. TCRdb re-hosts the immuneACCESS table, in-frame sequences only. Its copies lack some clones; in the studies checked, an unresolved V gene accounts for under half of them, and the cause for the rest is not known. The sample has about 120,000 clones on record, around 75% of them singletons. Under 2.5% of the sample is held by the ten biggest clonotypes. Sequenced: PBMCs. The receptor source for this set is a man aged 25 to 45 in good health and CMV-seronegative.

The rearrangement links TRBV28 to TRBJ2-5, with TRBD1 as a possible D gene (7 bases). Germline CDR1 MDHEN, CDR2 SYDVKM. The CDR3 is 16 residues long. V lost 7 bases to trimming and J lost 7 bases, with 25 bases between them. CDR3 nucleotide sequence: TGTGCCAGCAACCCCCCCGGGCCAGGGGGGATCGGGACCCAGTACTTC. This codes for CASNPPGPGGIGTQYF.

The rearrangement joins TRBV29-1 to TRBJ2-2; TRBD1 might be the D (6 bases). CDR1 is SQVTM and CDR2 is ANQGSEA in the germline V gene. Trimming pared 5 bases from V and 1 base from J, leaving 8 bases between. CDR3 length: 13 amino acids. The CDR3 sequence is CSVIQGNTGELFF. The CDR3, as DNA: TGCAGCGTTATACAGGGGAACACCGGGGAGCTGTTTTTT.

The V call is TRBV13, the J call TRBJ1-5; D is unresolved. The ends were cut back, 1 base at V and 7 bases at J, with 8 bases in the middle. The CDR3 is 13 amino acids. Germline lookup yields CDR1 PRHDT and CDR2 FYEKMQ (reference sequence). CDR3 protein: CASSLAGSQPQHF. The CDR3 coding sequence is TGTGCCAGCAGCTTAGCGGGTAGCCAGCCCCAGCATTTT.

This sequence joins TRBV6-1 and TRBJ2-2; D might be TRBD2 (6 bases). V was clipped by 4 bases and J by 0 bases, with 6 bases between them. Germline V gene sequence: CDR1 MNHNS, CDR2 SASEGT. The CDR3 is 14 residues long. The CDR3 loop reads CASSGLANTGELFF. The CDR3 DNA reads as TGTGCCAGCAGTGGACTAGCGAACACCGGGGAGCTGTTTTTT.

This clone was counted only a few times. CDR3 protein: CASSHGQGTDTQYF. CDR3 nucleotide sequence: TGTGCCAGCAGCCACGGACAAGGCACAGATACGCAGTATTTT. V gene TRBV6-1 combines with J gene TRBJ2-3; D is possibly TRBD1 (5 bases). Germline CDR1 is MNHNS and CDR2 is SASEGT. Trimming cost V 6 bases and J 1 base, with 11 bases left between them. CDR3 length: 14 amino acids.

This clone has a single count. This chain connects TRBV6-5 to TRBJ1-4; possible D gene TRBD1, 6 bases. Germline CDR1 MNHEY, CDR2 SVGAGI. The CDR3 spans 11 residues. V lost 10 bases, J lost 5 bases, and 8 bases lay in between. The CDR3 sequence is CATQGNEKLFF. For the CDR3, the DNA is TGTGCCACCCAGGGGAATGAAAAACTGTTTTTT.

This clone was seen only a few times. The chain joins TRBV23-1 to TRBJ2-2, with 7 bases lining up with TRBD1. TRBV23-1 is annotated as an ORF whose role is uncertain. This CDR3 contains 16 residues. V shed 3 bases and J 7 bases; nucleotides not matched to a gene: 11. This chain's CDR3 is CASSHSYRGRLGELFF. The DNA for the CDR3 is TGCGCCAGCAGTCACTCTTACAGGGGACGGCTCGGGGAGCTGTTTTTT.

The gene calls are TRBV30 and TRBJ1-1, with 9 bases identical to TRBD1. Looked up from germline, CDR1 is GTSNPN and CDR2 is SVGIG (reference sequence). V lost 4 bases to trimming and J lost 4 bases; unmatched junction nucleotides: 4. The CDR3 runs 13 residues. The CDR3 protein is CAWNRDRVTEAFF. CDR3 coding DNA: TGTGCCTGGAACCGGGACAGGGTCACTGAAGCTTTCTTT.

The V gene is TRBV11-2, the J gene TRBJ1-1; D is uncertain. Germline V gene data show CDR1 as SGHAT and CDR2 as FQNNGV. CDR3 length: 13 residues. V was pared by 2 bases and J by 2 bases, with 6 bases between. The CDR3 DNA sequence: TGTGCCAGCAGCTTAAACAGCAACACTGAAGCTTTCTTT. Translation gives CASSLNSNTEAFF.

This clone was seen a single time. V gene TRBV11-3 combines with J gene TRBJ2-6; D is uncertain. The CDR3 length is 14 residues. Trimming removed 5 bases from V and 2 bases from J, with 7 bases in between. The V gene's germline CDR1 is SGHNT and CDR2 YENEEA. CDR3 sequence reads: CASSDGAGANVLTF. DNA for the CDR3: TGTGCCAGCAGCGACGGAGCTGGGGCCAACGTCCTGACTTTC.

The chain combines TRBV5-1 with TRBJ1-1; 11 nucleotides align to TRBD1. Germline-derived CDR1 and CDR2 are SGHRS and YFSETQ. Losses at the gene ends were 3 bases for V and 2 bases for J; bases not matched to a gene: 6. This CDR3 has 16 amino acids. The CDR3 spells CASSSGQGAGNTEAFF. CDR3 DNA: TGCGCCAGCAGCTCCGGACAGGGGGCAGGAAACACTGAAGCTTTCTTT.

The chain combines TRBV11-2 with TRBJ2-7; tentative D call: TRBD1 (6 bases). Trimming left V 5 bases short and J 4 bases short, with 9 bases between. CDR3 length: 12 residues. Looked up from germline, CDR1 is SGHAT and CDR2 is FQNNGV. CDR3 in amino acids: CASSRQGYEQYF. In DNA form, the CDR3 reads TGTGCCAGCAGCCGTCAGGGGTACGAGCAGTACTTC.

This chain joins TRBV10-3 and TRBJ2-5, with 7 bases matching TRBD1. The V segment lost 2 bases and the J segment 7 bases; nucleotides outside the gene matches: 10. CDR3 length equals 15 residues. CDR1 is ENHRY and CDR2 is SYGVKD in the germline V gene. The chain's CDR3 is CAISEIKGGFGTQYF. DNA of the CDR3: TGTGCCATCAGTGAGATTAAAGGGGGCTTTGGGACCCAGTACTTC.

The V and J genes are TRBV2 and TRBJ1-4; maybe TRBD1 (5 bases). Germline V gives CDR1 SNHLY, CDR2 FYNNEI. Trimming shortened V by 4 bases and J by 8 bases, and 17 bases separated the two germline ends. The CDR3 totals 15 residues. CDR3 sequence reads: CASSGAGPTWEKLFF. In DNA, the CDR3 is TGTGCCAGCAGTGGCGCGGGGCCCACGTGGGAAAAACTGTTTTTT.

This clone was detected a few times. The V gene is TRBV27, the J gene TRBJ2-1, with 11 bases aligning to TRBD2. This CDR3 has 15 amino acids. V gave up 6 bases and J gave up 6 bases; unmatched junction bases: 7. Germline CDR1 and CDR2: MNHEY and SMNVEV (reference sequence). As DNA, the CDR3 is TGTGCCAGCAGGCTGCTAGCGGGGGGTCTCAATGAGCAGTTCTTC. This translates into CASRLLAGGLNEQFF.

This chain connects TRBV28 to TRBJ1-4, with 9 bases matching TRBD1. There are 18 residues in the CDR3. Germline CDR1 reads MDHEN; CDR2 reads SYDVKM. Trimming took 7 bases from V and 10 from J; bases not matched to a gene: 22. CDR3 nucleotides: TGTGCCAGCACCCTTCGTTACAGGGGGCAAGGAGCGAGTCGAAAACTGTTTTTT. Residues: CASTLRYRGQGASRKLFF.

The J gene is TRBJ2-7, the V gene TRBV5-1, with 7 bases matching TRBD1. V trimming: 0 bases; J trimming: 7 bases; junction bases outside the gene matches: 7. Germline CDR1 reads SGHRS; CDR2 reads YFSETQ. The CDR3 covers 14 residues. The CDR3 DNA reads as TGCGCCAGCAGCTTGGCAGGGGGTCGACTGGAGCAGTACTTC. Its translation: CASSLAGGRLEQYF.

This sequence joins TRBV7-2 and TRBJ2-2, with D perhaps matching TRBD2 (7 bases). The CDR3 contains 17 residues. Germline V gene lookup returns CDR1 SGHTA and CDR2 FQGNSA. The germline V and J ends were trimmed by 1 base and 0 bases, with 12 bases remaining between them. Here the CDR3 reads CASSLVAGASNTGELFF. CDR3 DNA sequence: TGTGCCAGCAGCTTAGTCGCGGGGGCTTCGAACACCGGGGAGCTGTTTTTT.

Here the CDR3 reads CASRTRAGRYNEQFF. The CDR3 coding sequence is TGTGCCAGCAGAACCCGGGCAGGGCGCTACAATGAGCAGTTCTTC. V and J are TRBV6-5 and TRBJ2-1; tentatively, D is TRBD1 (5 bases). Germline V gene data show CDR1 as MNHEY and CDR2 as SVGAGI. V dropped 6 bases and J dropped 3 bases, with 15 bases sitting between them. This CDR3 is 15 amino acids long.

This sequence joins TRBV10-2 and TRBJ1-2; 10 bases map to TRBD1. The germline CDR1 and CDR2 sequences are WSHSY and SAAADI. V shed 5 bases, J shed 3 bases, and the junction held 3 bases outside the gene matches. The CDR3 loop spans 14 amino acids. CDR3 coding DNA: TGCGCCAGCAGTCCGGGACAGGGGCACTATGGCTACACCTTC. This codes for CASSPGQGHYGYTF.

The chain carries TRBV28 and TRBJ1-4; maybe TRBD1 (6 bases). Trimming left V 9 bases short and J 10 bases short, with 18 bases between. There are 13 residues in the CDR3. CDR1 is MDHEN, CDR2 SYDVKM, per germline. The CDR3 sequence: CARKAQGWRKLFF. In DNA, the CDR3 is TGTGCCAGGAAGGCGCAGGGGTGGAGAAAACTGTTTTTT.

The chain joins TRBV13 to TRBJ2-1, with 9 bases fitting TRBD2. CDR3 length equals 19 residues. V was clipped by 5 bases and J by 0 bases; unmatched bases: 14. Germline loops: CDR1 PRHDT, CDR2 FYEKMQ (reference sequence). The CDR3 coding sequence is TGTGCCAGCAGCACTAGACGCGGGGGGGTCCTTAGCTCCTACAATGAGCAGTTCTTC. This translates into CASSTRRGGVLSSYNEQFF.

The chain has TRBV4-3 and TRBJ2-7; the match to TRBD2 covers 7 bases. This CDR3 comprises 17 residues. The germline V gene encodes CDR1 LGHNA and CDR2 YSLEER. V was clipped by 3 bases and J by 3 bases; unmatched bases: 14. CDR3 in amino acids: CASSHITLGGMDYEQYF. The CDR3 nucleotides are TGCGCCAGCAGCCATATCACCCTGGGGGGGATGGACTACGAGCAGTACTTC.